The entry below gives a single TCR beta chain sequence along with its context. Separate cDNA molecules received unique molecular identifiers, which the library attached to them. TCRdb re-analysed the RACE reads in MiXCR, keeping a single row per CDR3 protein. The sample gives 38,000 or so distinct CDR3 sequences, over 7.5% of which show up once; approximately 25% is in the top ten. The sample's time point: patch test 3, about 24 weeks after DPC sensitization. Indicated treatment: therapeutic diphenylcyclopropenone sensitization with weekly scalp DPC. From whole blood left unfractionated, total RNA was extracted. The CDR3 is 13 amino acids. Trimming pared 2 bases from V and 5 bases from J, leaving 9 bases between. Germline-derived CDR1 and CDR2 are KGHSH and LQKENI. The data belong to a study of human T cells and chemical hapten exposure.

The gene calls are TRBV18 and TRBJ2-5; D gene ambiguous. This specimen was whole blood, taken in connection with sensitization to the hapten diphenylcyclopropenone (DPC). The receptor was isolated from a man aged 50-60 years with alopecia areata. Some clones in this sample may be carry-over from other donors' samples. The CDR3: CASSPGRSETQYF. In nucleotides, the CDR3 is TGTGCCAGCTCACCAGGCAGGTCGGAGACCCAGTACTTC.